These 23 T cell receptor beta chains share one sample of origin, sequenced in a study of blood T cell repertoires in COVID-19. Generated by immunoSEQ multiplex PCR, the TCRdb table keeps only in-frame clones and is missing some. The sample consists of roughly 14,000 clones, 75% to 85% of them appearing once. What was sequenced was peripheral blood. The receptors derive from a middle-aged man with active or convalescent COVID-19.

The chain uses TRBV16 and TRBJ2-3; possibly TRBD2 for D (5 bases). Trimming took off 7 bases at V and 4 bases at J, with 21 bases between the two ends. This CDR3 has 16 residues. Germline V lookup: CDR1 KGHSY, CDR2 FQNENV. DNA of the CDR3: TGTGCCAGCACCCCCCGTCGGACTGGAGAGGCAGATACGCAGTATTTT. Its protein product is CASTPRRTGEADTQYF.

The chain employs TRBV19 and TRBJ2-1; the match to TRBD2 covers 11 bases. In germline, CDR1 is LNHDA, CDR2 SQIVND (reference sequence). Trimming cost V 4 bases and J 1 base; bases outside gene matches: 9. The CDR3 sequence is 18 residues long. Here the CDR3 reads CASSRLAGGPESYNEQFF. For the CDR3, the DNA is TGTGCCAGTAGTAGGTTAGCGGGAGGGCCGGAATCCTACAATGAGCAGTTCTTC.

This clone came up once. The chain employs TRBV4-2 and TRBJ1-1; D may be TRBD1 (5 bases). V was trimmed by 0 bases and J by 3 bases, leaving 14 bases between them. The CDR3 spans 16 residues. Per the germline V gene, CDR1 is LGHNA and CDR2 is YNFKEQ. CDR3 DNA: TGTGCCAGCAGCCAAGATCCAGGACAAGGGGACACTGAAGCTTTCTTT. Its protein is CASSQDPGQGDTEAFF.

The CDR3 sequence is CATSDSDRGGGNQPQHF. Written as DNA, the CDR3 is TGTGCCACCAGTGATTCGGACAGGGGAGGAGGCAATCAGCCCCAGCATTTT. This chain joins TRBV24-1 and TRBJ1-5; 9 nucleotides agree with TRBD1. This CDR3 comprises 17 residues. Germline trimming cut 2 bases from V and 2 bases from J; bases unmatched to any gene: 6. In germline, CDR1 is KGHDR, CDR2 SFDVKD.

The V gene is TRBV12-3 or TRBV12-4, the J gene TRBJ1-1; D gene ambiguous. V lost 6 bases to trimming and J lost 1 base, with 9 bases between them. The CDR3 loop spans 13 amino acids. The CDR3 coding sequence is TGTGCCAGCAGCCCCCGGAGGAACACTGAAGCTTTCTTT. Amino acid sequence: CASSPRRNTEAFF.

This chain connects TRBV14 to TRBJ1-1; the D gene is possibly TRBD1 (6 bases). V lost 4 bases and J lost 1, with 7 bases in between. Germline V gene data show CDR1 as SGHDN and CDR2 as FVKESK. This CDR3 contains 13 residues. The CDR3 is CASSRGPNTEAFF. The CDR3 DNA is TGTGCCAGCAGCCGGGGGCCGAACACTGAAGCTTTCTTT.

V usage is TRBV3-1 (or the pseudogene TRBV3-2) and J usage is TRBJ1-2; 7 positions agree with TRBD1. V trimming: 0 bases; J trimming: 5 bases; junction bases outside the gene matches: 9. Germline CDR1 LGHDT, CDR2 YNNKEL (reference sequence). The CDR3 loop spans 16 amino acids. CDR3 in DNA: TGTGCCAGCAGCCAAGATCAAAGGGGACAGAAGTATGGCTACACCTTC. Translating it yields CASSQDQRGQKYGYTF.

The chain joins TRBV11-3 to TRBJ2-1; 7 bases agree with TRBD2. Germline V gene data show CDR1 as SGHNT and CDR2 as YENEEA. The CDR3 has 11 residues. J lost 8 bases, V lost 11 bases, and 6 bases had no gene match. Here the CDR3 DNA reads TGTGCCCTTGGGAGGGAGGATGAGCAGTTCTTC. This gives the protein CALGREDEQFF.

This chain joins TRBV7-2 and TRBJ1-1; D is uncertain. CDR3 length equals 14 residues. CDR1 is SGHTA, CDR2 FQGNSA, per germline. Trimming stripped 1 base from V and 1 base from J, with 7 bases between. This CDR3 is CASSLVAGNTEAFF. CDR3 coding DNA: TGTGCCAGCAGCTTAGTTGCAGGGAACACTGAAGCTTTCTTT.

The rearrangement links TRBV2 to TRBJ1-2; 9 bases map to TRBD1. V lost 6 bases, J lost 3 bases, and 5 bases stayed unmatched. CDR1 is SNHLY and CDR2 is FYNNEI in the germline V gene. The CDR3 has 14 amino acids. DNA of the CDR3: TGTGCCAGCAGCAACAGGGGGCGCGACTATGGCTACACCTTC. This codes for CASSNRGRDYGYTF.

This chain connects TRBV7-9 to TRBJ1-2; D remains ambiguous. Per the germline V gene, CDR1 is SEHNR and CDR2 is FQNEAQ (reference sequence). The V end was cut by 1 base, the J end by 7 bases, with 16 bases between. The CDR3 spans 15 residues. The CDR3 DNA is TGTGCCAGCAGCTTAGAGATTTCGGTGTCCTCTGGCTACACCTTC. It codes for CASSLEISVSSGYTF.

This clone is medium-sized within its sample. The J gene is TRBJ2-1, the V gene TRBV20-1, with D unresolved. This CDR3 comprises 11 residues. V was pared by 3 bases and J by 10 bases, with 10 bases between. Germline CDR1 reads DFQATT; CDR2 reads SNEGSKA (reference sequence). CDR3 in DNA: TGCAGTGCTAGTCAAGCCCTGGAGCAGTTCTTC. Amino acid sequence: CSASQALEQFF.

This chain joins TRBV11-3 and TRBJ2-3, with 7 bases fitting TRBD2. The CDR3 sequence is 16 residues long. CDR1 SGHNT and CDR2 YENEEA come from the germline V gene. After removal of 1 base from V and 0 bases from J, the junction contained 4 bases not matched to a gene. The CDR3 DNA reads TGTGCCAGCAGCTTAGCCAGCGGGGTTAGCACAGATACGCAGTATTTT. This translates into CASSLASGVSTDTQYF. Drawing the rest from reference TRBV11-3 and TRBJ2-3, the complete variable domain is EAGVVQSPRYKIIEKKQPVAFWCNPISGHNTLYWYLQNLGQGPELLIRYENEEAVDDSQLPKDRFSAERLKGVDSTLKIQPAELGDSAVYLCASSLASGVSTDTQYFGPGTRLTVL.

This chain's CDR3 is CASSSYGGIQETQYF. The CDR3 DNA reads TGTGCCAGCAGTTCCTACGGCGGGATACAAGAGACCCAGTACTTC. This chain links TRBV7-6 with TRBJ2-5, with D possibly matching TRBD2 (6 bases). Germline CDR1 and CDR2: SGHVS and FNYEAQ. This CDR3 is 15 amino acids long. Trimming stripped 6 bases from V and 2 bases from J, with 16 bases between. The variable domain in full, completed from reference TRBV7-6 and TRBJ2-5, reads GAGVSQSPRYKVTKRGQDVALRCDPISGHVSLYWYRQALGQGPEFLTYFNYEAQQDKSGLPNDRFSAERPEGSISTLTIQRTEQRDSAMYRCASSSYGGIQETQYFGPGTRLLVL.

Details on this clone: At one end the junction does not follow the germline gene, possibly because of a read error. The V and J genes are TRBV24-1 and TRBJ2-3, with a weak D call TRBD1 (6 bases). Germline V lookup: CDR1 KGHDR, CDR2 SFDVKD. The CDR3 is 16 amino acids. In DNA form, the CDR3 reads TGTGCCACCAATGATCCCCAGGGGCCCGGCACAGATACGCAGTATTTT. Protein product: CATNDPQGPGTDTQYF.

This clone was counted a single time. A junction boundary mismatches the germline segment, possibly from a read error. Other nucleotide sequences from this sample produce the same CDR3. V usage is TRBV2 and J usage is TRBJ1-1, with D possibly TRBD1 on 5 matching bases. The CDR3 loop spans 14 amino acids. Germline-derived CDR1 and CDR2 are SNHLY and FYNNEI. The chain's CDR3 is CASSVRGGNTEAFF. CDR3 DNA: TGTGCCAGCAGTGTCCGCGGGGGGAACACCGAAGCTTTCTTT. The full variable domain, in which reference TRBV2 and TRBJ1-1 provide the parts outside the CDR3, is EPEVTQTPSHQVTQMGQEVILRCVPISNHLYFYWYRQILGQKVEFLVSFYNNEISEKSEIFDDQFSVERPDGSNFTLKIRSTKLEDSAMYFCASSVRGGNTEAFFGQGTRLTVV.

The rearrangement joins TRBV6-5 to TRBJ2-1; D not certain. Trimming stripped 0 bases from V and 6 bases from J, with 3 bases between. The CDR3 has 12 residues. Per the germline V gene, CDR1 is MNHEY and CDR2 is SVGAGI. CDR3 sequence reads: CASSYSGNEQFF. The DNA of the CDR3 is TGTGCCAGCAGTTACTCCGGCAATGAGCAGTTCTTC.

The chain carries TRBV7-2 and TRBJ1-1, with D maybe TRBD1 (6 bases). V was pared by 7 bases and J by 4 bases, with 22 bases between. The CDR3 totals 16 residues. CDR1 and CDR2 (germline): SGHTA, FQGNSA. This CDR3 is CASTLGGGGGITEAFF. Written as DNA, the CDR3 is TGTGCCAGCACTTTAGGGGGAGGCGGGGGTATCACTGAAGCTTTCTTT.

The genes are TRBV4-3 and TRBJ1-4, with no clear D. CDR1 is LGHNA, CDR2 YSLEER, per germline. The CDR3 runs 15 residues. V was trimmed by 3 bases and J by 7 bases, leaving 15 bases between them. The CDR3 spells CASSHGYSKPEKLFF. CDR3 DNA sequence: TGCGCCAGCAGCCATGGTTACTCGAAGCCTGAAAAACTGTTTTTT.

The V and J genes are TRBV7-9 and TRBJ2-2, with 7 positions matching TRBD2. The CDR3 totals 16 residues. V trimming: 6 bases; J trimming: 4 bases; junction bases outside the gene matches: 11. In germline, CDR1 is SEHNR, CDR2 FQNEAQ (reference sequence). CDR3: CASSRLTGGGTGELFF. CDR3 DNA: TGTGCCAGCAGTCGTCTGACGGGAGGTGGCACCGGGGAGCTGTTTTTT.

In DNA, the CDR3 is TGTGCCAGCAGCTTAGTCGCAGGAGAGGGAGAGCAGTTCTTC. Its protein is CASSLVAGEGEQFF. The rearrangement uses TRBV11-2 and TRBJ2-1; TRBD2 might be the D (5 bases). Germline-derived CDR1 and CDR2 are SGHAT and FQNNGV. CDR3 size: 14 residues. The ends were cut back, 1 base at V and 10 bases at J, with 14 bases in the middle.

This clone was counted a single time. The chain employs TRBV12-5 and TRBJ2-7; D is uncertain. Deletions cut 4 bases from V and 2 bases from J, with 9 bases between. Germline V lookup: CDR1 LGHNT, CDR2 FRNRAP. The CDR3 loop spans 13 amino acids. The CDR3 sequence is CASGSGQPYEQYF. DNA of the CDR3: TGTGCTAGTGGTTCTGGGCAACCCTACGAGCAGTACTTC.

The rearrangement links TRBV11-3 to TRBJ2-1; TRBD2 might be the D (5 bases). The CDR3 sequence is 17 residues long. The germline V and J ends were trimmed by 5 bases and 0 bases, with 17 bases remaining between them. Per the germline V gene, CDR1 is SGHNT and CDR2 is YENEEA. CDR3: CASSPRIRGSSYNEQFF. The CDR3 DNA follows: TGTGCCAGCAGCCCCCGGATTCGGGGAAGCTCCTACAATGAGCAGTTCTTC.